The clone carrying this TCR beta chain appeared many times. Unique molecular identifiers tagged individual cDNA molecules. MiXCR was run by TCRdb on the 5' RACE reads, yielding one entry per CDR3 protein. Of 20,000 to 30,000 distinct CDR3 sequences listed, approximately 5% were seen once; the top ten hold 3.5% to 4.5%. This entry belongs to a study of early T cells in non-severe SARS-CoV-2 infection. CDR3 length: 17 amino acids. The receptor was isolated from an adult who was a healthcare worker with PCR-confirmed SARS-CoV-2 infection or an uninfected control (not recorded which). This chain uses TRBV21-1 with TRBJ1-2; the listed D gene, TRBD1, was not tested against the DNA. TRBV21-1 is labeled a pseudogene. The specimen sequenced was whole blood. The CDR3 region is CASSKGVGQRPNYGYTF. The CDR3 bases are TGTGCCAGCAGCAAAGGAGTCGGACAGCGACCTAACTATGGCTACACCTTC.